This entry lists 18 T cell receptor beta chains sequenced from one sample in a study of blood T cell repertoires in COVID-19. Profiling relied on immunoSEQ multiplex PCR, and the TCRdb table lists in-frame clones only, not all of them. The repertoire has about 82,000 clones, 75% to 85% of them found once; the top ten carry about a third. The sequenced sample was peripheral blood. These receptors came from a man aged 60 to 69 with COVID-19, enrolled during active disease.

The chain couples TRBV5-4 to TRBJ1-2; 7 nucleotides align to TRBD1. Germline CDR1 reads SGHNT; CDR2 reads YYREEE (reference sequence). The CDR3 spans 11 residues. The ends lost 7 bases at V and 9 bases at J; junction bases unmatched: 6. CDR3: CASGTATSYTF. The CDR3 DNA is TGTGCCAGCGGGACAGCAACTAGCTACACCTTC. The variable domain in full, completed from reference TRBV5-4 and TRBJ1-2, reads ETGVTQSPTHLIKTRGQQVTLRCSSQSGHNTVSWYQQALGQGPQFIFQYYREEENGRGNFPPRFSGLQFPNYSSELNVNALELDDSALYLCASGTATSYTFGSGTRLTVV.

The CDR3 nucleotides read TGTGCCATCAGCAGGACTAGCGGGGAAGGGTACGAGCAGTACTTC. Translated: CAISRTSGEGYEQYF. The chain carries TRBV10-3 and TRBJ2-7; 12 bases agree with TRBD2. With V trimmed by 6 bases and J by 4 bases, 7 bases remained unmatched. Germline V gene sequence: CDR1 ENHRY, CDR2 SYGVKD. CDR3 size: 15 residues.

This chain uses TRBV15 with TRBJ1-1; 7 bases align to TRBD1. CDR1 is LNHNV and CDR2 is YYDKDF in the germline V gene (reference sequence). Trimming removed 3 bases from V and 3 bases from J; junction bases left unmatched: 4. The CDR3 contains 14 residues. The CDR3 reads CATSRGQYHTEAFF. In DNA, the CDR3 is TGTGCCACCAGCAGGGGACAGTATCACACTGAAGCTTTCTTT.

This sequence joins TRBV7-3 and TRBJ2-3; D is possibly TRBD1 (6 bases). Germline V gene data show CDR1 as SGHTA and CDR2 as FQGTGA. The CDR3 totals 14 residues. V was pared by 5 bases and J by 2 bases, with 11 bases between. CDR3 DNA: TGTGCCAGCAGCCCTGGGGGCCACACAGATACGCAGTATTTT. Amino acid sequence: CASSPGGHTDTQYF.

The chain employs TRBV6-2 or TRBV6-3 and TRBJ1-3; D gene ambiguous. The CDR3 runs 15 residues. The ends were cut back, 0 bases at V and 4 bases at J, with 10 bases in the middle. CDR1 is MNHEY and CDR2 is SVGEGT in the germline V gene. CDR3 protein: CASSYSSGAGNTIYF. CDR3 nucleotides: TGTGCCAGCAGTTACTCGTCCGGTGCCGGAAACACCATATATTTT.

J is TRBJ2-1 and V is TRBV4-3, with TRBD2 as a possible D gene (5 bases). Germline lookup yields CDR1 LGHNA and CDR2 YSLEER. The CDR3 totals 14 residues. V was shortened by 3 bases and J by 2 bases, with 8 bases between the two germline ends. The CDR3 sequence: CASSQPGTYNEQFF. CDR3 sequence (DNA): TGCGCCAGCAGCCAGCCCGGGACCTACAATGAGCAGTTCTTC.

V and J are TRBV7-9 and TRBJ2-3; a weak D match, TRBD2 (5 bases). The CDR3 totals 14 residues. V was pared by 7 bases and J by 0 bases, with 11 bases between. Germline V gene sequence: CDR1 SEHNR, CDR2 FQNEAQ (reference sequence). CDR3 bases: TGTGCCAGCACCTCCGAGGGCAGCACAGATACGCAGTATTTT. Protein sequence: CASTSEGSTDTQYF.

The J gene is TRBJ1-1, the V gene TRBV5-1; weak D call: TRBD1 (5 bases). Trimming pared 4 bases from V and 1 base from J, leaving 11 bases between. The germline CDR1 and CDR2 sequences are SGHRS and YFSETQ. The CDR3 length is 14 residues. This chain's CDR3 is CASSAGTSNTEAFF. CDR3 nucleotide sequence: TGCGCCAGCAGCGCCGGGACTTCGAACACTGAAGCTTTCTTT.

The gene calls are TRBV18 and TRBJ2-2; a possible D gene is TRBD2 (5 bases). Germline lookup yields CDR1 KGHSH and CDR2 LQKENI. This CDR3 contains 13 residues. V gave up 3 bases and J gave up 7 bases, with 9 bases separating them. This CDR3 is CASSPQRDGELFF. As DNA, the CDR3 is TGTGCCAGCTCACCGCAACGGGACGGGGAGCTGTTTTTT.

This clone showed up just once. The chain couples TRBV7-2 to TRBJ2-5, with D possibly being TRBD2 (6 bases). Germline V gene lookup returns CDR1 SGHTA and CDR2 FQGNSA. The V gene lost 1 base and the J gene lost 2 bases, with 14 bases spanning the gap. The CDR3 contains 16 residues. CDR3 loop: CASSLGARGLQETQYF. CDR3 nucleotides: TGTGCCAGCAGCTTAGGGGCGCGAGGACTACAAGAGACCCAGTACTTC. The full variable domain, its missing parts supplied by reference TRBV7-2 and TRBJ2-5, is GAGVSQSPSNKVTEKGKDVELRCDPISGHTALYWYRQSLGQGLEFLIYFQGNSAPDKSGLPSDRFSAERTGGSVSTLTIQRTQQEDSAVYLCASSLGARGLQETQYFGPGTRLLVL.

This clone was counted a single time. The chain recombines TRBV29-1 with TRBJ1-2; a weak D match, TRBD1 (6 bases). V dropped 4 bases and J dropped 1 base, with 10 bases sitting between them. Germline CDR1 reads SQVTM; CDR2 reads ANQGSEA. The CDR3 consists of 13 residues. CDR3 nucleotides: TGCAGCGTTGTCAGGGGCCTTAACTATGGCTACACCTTC. It specifies CSVVRGLNYGYTF.

The gene calls are TRBV5-4 and TRBJ2-7, with a weak D call TRBD2 (6 bases). The V and J ends lost 2 bases and 0 bases respectively, with 12 bases between them. CDR1 is SGHNT, CDR2 YYREEE, per germline (reference sequence). The CDR3 spans 15 residues. The CDR3 region has the DNA TGTGCCAGCAGCTTACCGGGACTCTCCTCCTACGAGCAGTACTTC. Its protein product is CASSLPGLSSYEQYF.

The chain joins TRBV7-9 to TRBJ2-1, with 11 bases lining up with TRBD2. Germline CDR1 reads SEHNR; CDR2 reads FQNEAQ (reference sequence). Trimming at V came to 1 base and at J to 4 bases, leaving 6 bases not matched to a gene. This CDR3 has 17 residues. This CDR3 is CASSLGNSGGVYNEQFF. Written as DNA, the CDR3 is TGTGCCAGCAGCTTAGGAAATAGCGGGGGGGTTTACAATGAGCAGTTCTTC. Using reference TRBV7-9 and TRBJ2-1 for the parts outside the CDR3, the full variable domain is DTGVSQNPRHKITKRGQNVTFRCDPISEHNRLYWYRQTLGQGPEFLTYFQNEAQLEKSRLLSDRFSAERPKGSFSTLEIQRTEQGDSAMYLCASSLGNSGGVYNEQFFGPGTRLTVL.

This clone was picked up a small number of times. The rearrangement joins TRBV5-1 to TRBJ1-3; the match to TRBD1 covers 8 bases. Trimming took 3 bases from V and 0 from J; bases not matched to a gene: 5. The CDR3 spans 16 residues. The germline gives CDR1 SGHRS, CDR2 YFSETQ. CDR3 sequence reads: CASSSTGVLSGNTIYF. CDR3 nucleotide sequence: TGCGCCAGCAGCTCGACAGGGGTCCTCTCTGGAAACACCATATATTTT.

There are a few counts of this clone. This chain links TRBV5-1 with TRBJ2-5; 8 nucleotides agree with TRBD1. With V trimmed by 4 bases and J by 0 bases, 8 bases remained unmatched. Germline V gene lookup returns CDR1 SGHRS and CDR2 YFSETQ. CDR3 size: 16 residues. The CDR3: CASSQQGGRYQETQYF. The CDR3 coding sequence is TGCGCCAGCAGCCAACAGGGGGGAAGGTACCAAGAGACCCAGTACTTC.

This clone has only a few counts. The CDR3 protein is CATQGSAYEQYF. In DNA form, the CDR3 reads TGTGCCACCCAGGGGAGCGCCTACGAGCAGTACTTC. The chain carries TRBV6-5 and TRBJ2-7; possible D gene TRBD1, 6 bases. Trimming pared 10 bases from V and 2 bases from J, leaving 12 bases between. Germline loops: CDR1 MNHEY, CDR2 SVGAGI. CDR3 size: 12 residues.

The V gene is TRBV5-1, the J gene TRBJ2-7, with D maybe TRBD1 (5 bases). Deletions cut 6 bases from V and 2 bases from J, with 6 bases between. This CDR3 has 11 residues. Germline CDR1 is SGHRS and CDR2 is YFSETQ. The CDR3 region is CASKGTYEQYF. The CDR3 nucleotides read TGCGCCAGCAAGGGGACCTACGAGCAGTACTTC. The whole variable domain, filled in from reference TRBV5-1 and TRBJ2-7, reads KAGVTQTPRYLIKTRGQQVTLSCSPISGHRSVSWYQQTPGQGLQFLFEYFSETQRNKGNFPGRFSGRQFSNSRSEMNVSTLELGDSALYLCASKGTYEQYFGPGTRLTVT.

The J gene is TRBJ1-6, the V gene TRBV11-2, with 9 bases matching TRBD1. The ends lost 5 bases at V and 8 bases at J; junction bases unmatched: 7. CDR3 size: 15 residues. Germline CDR1 and CDR2: SGHAT and FQNNGV. In DNA, the CDR3 is TGTGCCAGCAGCAAAAGGACAGGGGTCTATTCACCCCTCCACTTT. Protein: CASSKRTGVYSPLHF.